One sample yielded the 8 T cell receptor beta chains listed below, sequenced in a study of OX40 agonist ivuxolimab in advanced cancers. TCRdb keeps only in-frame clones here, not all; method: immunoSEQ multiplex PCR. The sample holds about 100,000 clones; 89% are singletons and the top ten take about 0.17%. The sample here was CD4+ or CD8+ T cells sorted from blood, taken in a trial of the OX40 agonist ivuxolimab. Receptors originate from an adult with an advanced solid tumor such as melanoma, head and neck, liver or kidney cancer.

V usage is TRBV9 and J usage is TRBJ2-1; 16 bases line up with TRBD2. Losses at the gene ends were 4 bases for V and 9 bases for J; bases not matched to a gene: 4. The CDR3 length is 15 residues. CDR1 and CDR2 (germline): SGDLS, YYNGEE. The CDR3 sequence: CASSRGLAGGGEQFF. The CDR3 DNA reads TGTGCCAGCAGCAGGGGACTAGCGGGAGGGGGTGAGCAGTTCTTC.

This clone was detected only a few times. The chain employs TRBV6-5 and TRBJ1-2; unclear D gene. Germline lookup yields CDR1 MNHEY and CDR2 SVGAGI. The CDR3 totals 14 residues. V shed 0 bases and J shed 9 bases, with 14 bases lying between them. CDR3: CASSYSRQASRYTF. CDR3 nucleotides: TGTGCCAGCAGTTACTCGAGGCAGGCGAGTCGCTACACCTTC.

DNA for the CDR3: TGCGCCAGCAGCCCCTGGACAGGGGAGGACACTGAAGCTTTCTTT. Translation gives CASSPWTGEDTEAFF. V gene TRBV5-1 combines with J gene TRBJ1-1; 9 nucleotides line up with TRBD1. The CDR3 runs 15 residues. Trimming removed 4 bases from V and 3 bases from J; junction bases left unmatched: 7. CDR1 is SGHRS, CDR2 YFSETQ, per germline. Using reference TRBV5-1 and TRBJ1-1 for the parts outside the CDR3, the full variable domain is KAGVTQTPRYLIKTRGQQVTLSCSPISGHRSVSWYQQTPGQGLQFLFEYFSETQRNKGNFPGRFSGRQFSNSRSEMNVSTLELGDSALYLCASSPWTGEDTEAFFGQGTRLTVV.

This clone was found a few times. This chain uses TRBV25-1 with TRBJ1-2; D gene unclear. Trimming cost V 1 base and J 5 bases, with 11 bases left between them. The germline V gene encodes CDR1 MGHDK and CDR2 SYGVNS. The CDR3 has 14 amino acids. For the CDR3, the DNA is TGTGCCAGCAGTGAATTGCACAGATCGTATGGCTACACCTTC. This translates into CASSELHRSYGYTF.

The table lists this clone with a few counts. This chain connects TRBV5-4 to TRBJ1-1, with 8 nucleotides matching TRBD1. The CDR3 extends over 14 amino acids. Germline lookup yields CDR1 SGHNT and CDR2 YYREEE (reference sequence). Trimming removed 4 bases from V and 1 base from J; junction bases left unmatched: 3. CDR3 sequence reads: CASSPGGRNTEAFF. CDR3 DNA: TGTGCCAGCAGCCCAGGGGGCCGGAACACTGAAGCTTTCTTT.

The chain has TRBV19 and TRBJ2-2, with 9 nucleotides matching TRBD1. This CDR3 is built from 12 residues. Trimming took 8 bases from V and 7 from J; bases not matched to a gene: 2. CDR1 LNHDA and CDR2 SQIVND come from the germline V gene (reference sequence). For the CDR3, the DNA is TGTGCCAGTCGACAGGGGGGCGGGGAGCTGTTTTTT. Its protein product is CASRQGGGELFF.

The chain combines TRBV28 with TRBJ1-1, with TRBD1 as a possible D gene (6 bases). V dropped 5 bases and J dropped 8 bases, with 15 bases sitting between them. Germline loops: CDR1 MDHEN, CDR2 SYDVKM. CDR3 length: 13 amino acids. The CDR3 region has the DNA TGTGCCAGCAGTCCAGACAGGTGGAGGGAAGCTTTCTTT. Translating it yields CASSPDRWREAFF. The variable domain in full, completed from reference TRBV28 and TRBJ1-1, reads DVKVTQSSRYLVKRTGEKVFLECVQDMDHENMFWYRQDPGLGLRLIYFSYDVKMKEKGDIPEGYSVSREKKERFSLILESASTNQTSMYLCASSPDRWREAFFGQGTRLTVV.

The CDR3 DNA reads TGTGCCAGTAGTACCCGCCTGGACACTGAAGCTTTCTTT. Its translation: CASSTRLDTEAFF. The chain is built from TRBV19 and TRBJ1-1; D is uncertain. V lost 4 bases and J 3 bases, leaving 9 bases between the germline ends. Per the germline V gene, CDR1 is LNHDA and CDR2 is SQIVND (reference sequence). The CDR3 is 13 residues long.